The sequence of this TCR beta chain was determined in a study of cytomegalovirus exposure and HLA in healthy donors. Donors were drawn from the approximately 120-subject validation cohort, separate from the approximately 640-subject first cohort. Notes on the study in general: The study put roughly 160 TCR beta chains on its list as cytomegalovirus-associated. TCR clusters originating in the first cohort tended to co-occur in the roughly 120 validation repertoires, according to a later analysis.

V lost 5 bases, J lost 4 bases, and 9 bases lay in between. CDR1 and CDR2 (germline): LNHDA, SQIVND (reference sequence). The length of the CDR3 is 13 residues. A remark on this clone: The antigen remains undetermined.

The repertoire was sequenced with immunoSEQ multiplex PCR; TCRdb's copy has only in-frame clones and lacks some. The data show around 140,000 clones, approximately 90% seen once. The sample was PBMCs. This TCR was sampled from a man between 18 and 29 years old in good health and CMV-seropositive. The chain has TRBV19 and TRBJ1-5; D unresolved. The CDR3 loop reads CASSLQSNQPQHF. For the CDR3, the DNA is TGTGCCAGTAGTTTACAGTCTAATCAGCCCCAGCATTTT.